This TCR beta chain was found in a study of shared clonotypes between healthy human individuals. General study results and limits: When compared with the clonotypes that were shared by all four sorted-subset donors, the non-shared clonotypes turned out to have lower generation probabilities.

This clone showed up just once. Antigen unknown. Authors' analysis steps: ImmunoSEQ junction-only sequences lacked quality scores, so their filtering differed. Sequencing was performed with immunoSEQ multiplex PCR; in TCRdb, only in-frame clones are kept and a portion is missing. V, J and clone size derive from that table, while D and trimming were established from the DNA sequence. The repertoire includes hundreds of thousands of clones, about three quarters of them detected once, and under 2% sits in the top ten. The CDR3 totals 14 residues. Germline V CDR1 and CDR2: SGDLS, YYNGEE. Deletions cut 0 bases from V and 5 bases from J, with 11 bases between.

Sequencing was done on a sample of memory CD4+ T cells sorted from blood. The sample's subset: CD45RA-negative fraction. The rearrangement uses TRBV9 and TRBJ1-1; D not certain. This sequence was found in a young woman in good health. CDR3 nucleotide sequence: TGTGCCAGCAGCGTAGGTGTCTCCCCGACTGAAGCTTTCTTT. Protein: CASSVGVSPTEAFF.